These 26 T cell receptor beta chains were sequenced from one sample in a study of beta chain features in type 1 diabetes. The entirety of the isolated RNA underwent reverse transcription, so expressed TCRB transcripts were sequenced. Profiling relied on immunoSEQ multiplex PCR, and the TCRdb table lists in-frame clones only, not all of them. The sample holds 110,000 to 150,000 clones, 9% to 9.5% seen once. The sample consisted of central memory CD4+ T cells from blood. These receptors came from a young man in good health.

The V call is TRBV6-6, the J call TRBJ1-2, with a weak D call TRBD1 (6 bases). The CDR3 extends over 13 amino acids. Germline V lookup: CDR1 MNHNY, CDR2 SVGAGI (reference sequence). V dropped 7 bases and J dropped 6 bases, with 15 bases sitting between them. The CDR3 DNA follows: TGTGCCAGCATCCTCATGCGGGGGCATGGCTACACCTTC. Protein product: CASILMRGHGYTF.

This chain links TRBV7-2 with TRBJ1-1; D is perhaps TRBD1 (6 bases). The V end lost 4 bases, the J end lost 2 bases, and 17 bases lay between the germline ends. Germline V CDR1 and CDR2: SGHTA, FQGNSA. The CDR3 sequence is 16 residues long. The CDR3 bases are TGTGCCAGCAGCTCGCGCCCCCACAGGGCAAACACTGAAGCTTTCTTT. As protein: CASSSRPHRANTEAFF. The full variable domain, with the rest looked up from reference TRBV7-2 and TRBJ1-1, is GAGVSQSPSNKVTEKGKDVELRCDPISGHTALYWYRQSLGQGLEFLIYFQGNSAPDKSGLPSDRFSAERTGGSVSTLTIQRTQQEDSAVYLCASSSRPHRANTEAFFGQGTRLTVV.

The chain has TRBV6-1 and TRBJ1-3, with D unresolved. Trimming stripped 1 base from V and 3 bases from J, with 7 bases between. Germline V gene sequence: CDR1 MNHNS, CDR2 SASEGT. CDR3 size: 14 residues. Here the CDR3 DNA reads TGTGCCAGCAGTGAAGTCACAGATGGAAACACCATATATTTT. As protein: CASSEVTDGNTIYF.

This sequence joins TRBV4-1 and TRBJ2-3; possibly TRBD1 for D (5 bases). Looked up from germline, CDR1 is MGHRA and CDR2 is YSYEKL. Trimming took 2 bases from V and 2 from J, leaving 17 bases between them. There are 17 residues in the CDR3. This CDR3 is CASSQFWGNLITDTQYF. The CDR3, as DNA: TGCGCCAGCAGCCAATTTTGGGGCAACTTGATCACAGATACGCAGTATTTT.

This clone was counted only a few times. This rearrangement joins TRBV2 to TRBJ1-1; D gene uncertain. The CDR3 is 13 residues long. Germline loops: CDR1 SNHLY, CDR2 FYNNEI. Between the trimmed V and J ends, which lost 6 bases and 2 bases, there was a span of 10 bases. CDR3 sequence (DNA): TGTGCCAGCAGATCCGGGATCAACACTGAAGCTTTCTTT. Amino acid sequence: CASRSGINTEAFF.

The table lists this clone with a few counts. The V gene is TRBV6-5, the J gene TRBJ2-7; possible D gene TRBD2, 6 bases. CDR1 and CDR2 (germline): MNHEY, SVGAGI. This CDR3 spans 11 amino acids. V shed 6 bases and J shed 4 bases, with 7 bases lying between them. CDR3 DNA: TGTGCCAGCAGGGGGAGGTACGAGCAGTACTTC. As protein: CASRGRYEQYF.

This chain joins TRBV28 and TRBJ2-7; TRBD1 matches at 10 bases. The CDR3 is made up of 14 amino acids. Germline values: CDR1 MDHEN, CDR2 SYDVKM. The V and J ends lost 5 bases and 4 bases, in that order; junction bases with no gene match: 5. The CDR3 DNA is TGTGCCAGCAGTAGACCGGGACAGGGGTACGAGCAGTACTTC. Protein product: CASSRPGQGYEQYF.

This clone has a handful of counts. The V and J genes are TRBV6-1 and TRBJ2-4, with 7 bases matching TRBD1. The CDR3 contains 15 residues. Germline CDR1 and CDR2: MNHNS and SASEGT. The junction had 7 bases not matched to a gene; V was cut back by 2 bases and J by 6 bases. The DNA for the CDR3 is TGTGCCAGCAGTGAACGTTTGGCAGGGGGAAACATTCAGTACTTC. It yields the protein CASSERLAGGNIQYF.

This clone has a handful of counts. The junction departs from the called germline gene at one end, perhaps through a read error. The gene calls are TRBV5-4 and TRBJ2-3; 9 bases map to TRBD1. Germline V lookup: CDR1 SGHNT, CDR2 YYREEE (reference sequence). The CDR3 totals 14 residues. The CDR3 region is CASSQGDRADTQYF. The CDR3 DNA follows: TGCGCCAGCAGCCAGGGGGACAGGGCAGATACGCAGTATTTT.

The sample holds a few counts of this clone. The chain combines TRBV19 with TRBJ1-1, with 10 bases that match TRBD1. The germline gives CDR1 LNHDA, CDR2 SQIVND (reference sequence). J was trimmed by 4 bases and V by 7 bases; bases with no gene match: 12. CDR3 size: 16 residues. CDR3: CASTSRGTGAITEAFF. CDR3 in DNA: TGTGCCAGTACCTCACGGGGGACAGGGGCGATCACTGAAGCTTTCTTT.

V usage is TRBV6-6 and J usage is TRBJ2-7; D is undetermined. The germline gives CDR1 MNHNY, CDR2 SVGAGI (reference sequence). The CDR3 contains 15 residues. Trimming stripped 0 bases from V and 0 bases from J, with 9 bases between. The CDR3 loop is CASSYSMTDSYEQYF. The CDR3 DNA is TGTGCCAGCAGTTACTCGATGACTGACTCCTACGAGCAGTACTTC.

This clone was seen at least ten times. The CDR3 DNA is TGCGCCAGCAGCCAAGGAAGACAGATCACCGGGGAGCTGTTTTTT. Protein sequence: CASSQGRQITGELFF. This chain links TRBV4-3 with TRBJ2-2; TRBD1 might be the D (5 bases). Trimming removed 1 base from V and 4 bases from J, with 10 bases in between. This CDR3 is 15 amino acids long. Germline V gene lookup returns CDR1 LGHNA and CDR2 YSLEER.

This clone showed up just a few times. The V gene is TRBV7-2, the J gene TRBJ2-5; D is possibly TRBD2 (6 bases). V was clipped by 4 bases and J by 1 base, with 10 bases between them. The CDR3 consists of 14 residues. Per the germline V gene, CDR1 is SGHTA and CDR2 is FQGNSA. Here the CDR3 reads CASSWAGSQETQYF. The DNA of the CDR3 is TGTGCCAGCAGCTGGGCGGGGAGCCAAGAGACCCAGTACTTC. Drawing the rest from reference TRBV7-2 and TRBJ2-5, the complete variable domain is GAGVSQSPSNKVTEKGKDVELRCDPISGHTALYWYRQSLGQGLEFLIYFQGNSAPDKSGLPSDRFSAERTGGSVSTLTIQRTQQEDSAVYLCASSWAGSQETQYFGPGTRLLVL.

In its sample, this clone was seen a few times. The chain carries TRBV4-2 and TRBJ1-2, with 7 bases lining up with TRBD1. V shed 1 base, J shed 7 bases, and the junction held 6 bases outside the gene matches. The CDR3 is 14 residues long. Germline V CDR1 and CDR2: LGHNA, YNFKEQ. CDR3 sequence: CASSQGDEGAGYTF. CDR3 bases: TGTGCCAGCAGCCAAGGAGATGAGGGGGCTGGCTACACCTTC.

This clone was counted only a few times. V usage is TRBV4-3 and J usage is TRBJ1-2; tentative D call: TRBD1 (5 bases). Germline CDR1 LGHNA, CDR2 YSLEER. Trimming took off 1 base at V and 3 bases at J, with 9 bases between the two ends. The CDR3 covers 14 residues. CDR3 DNA: TGCGCCAGCAGCCAAGGGAGGGGAGACTATGGCTACACCTTC. As protein: CASSQGRGDYGYTF.

The chain recombines TRBV14 with TRBJ2-5; D is possibly TRBD1 (6 bases). The J call is doubtful: the DNA matches TRBJ2-7 better. CDR3 length: 14 amino acids. Germline lookup yields CDR1 SGHDN and CDR2 FVKESK. The CDR3 spells CASSPQGNANEQYF. CDR3 nucleotides: TGTGCCAGCAGCCCACAGGGCAACGCTAACGAGCAGTACTTC.

The chain recombines TRBV13 with TRBJ2-3; 12 positions agree with TRBD1. The CDR3 contains 15 residues. Trimming took 5 bases from V and 6 from J; bases not matched to a gene: 6. The V gene's germline CDR1 is PRHDT and CDR2 FYEKMQ (reference sequence). The CDR3 region is CASSRGQGAGDTQYF. The CDR3 DNA follows: TGTGCCAGCAGCCGGGGACAGGGGGCCGGGGATACGCAGTATTTT.

The chain employs TRBV23-1 and TRBJ2-5; perhaps TRBD1 as D (6 bases). TRBV23-1 is treated as an ORF (open reading frame) with a function not yet certain. CDR3 length equals 16 residues. V lost 3 bases to trimming and J lost 2 bases, with 16 bases between them. CDR3: CASSQARRTAQETQYF. CDR3 nucleotide sequence: TGCGCCAGCAGTCAGGCCCGGAGGACAGCTCAAGAGACCCAGTACTTC.

The J gene is TRBJ2-5, the V gene TRBV5-4; 8 bases are shared with TRBD1. CDR3 size: 14 residues. After removal of 4 bases from V and 1 base from J, the junction contained 3 bases not matched to a gene. Germline V gene lookup returns CDR1 SGHNT and CDR2 YYREEE (reference sequence). As DNA, the CDR3 is TGTGCCAGCAGCCGCGACAGGGGCCAAGAGACCCAGTACTTC. It specifies CASSRDRGQETQYF.

Many counts were recorded for this clone. The rearrangement links TRBV5-1 to TRBJ2-7; D is unresolved. There are 14 residues in the CDR3. Germline V gene sequence: CDR1 SGHRS, CDR2 YFSETQ. Trimming removed 0 bases at V and 0 bases at J, with 7 bases between. CDR3 protein: CASSLGLSSYEQYF. The CDR3 DNA reads TGCGCCAGCAGCTTGGGTCTCAGCTCCTACGAGCAGTACTTC.

The genes are TRBV10-3 and TRBJ2-2; D call uncertain. The V gene's germline CDR1 is ENHRY and CDR2 SYGVKD. CDR3 length equals 15 residues. V lost 0 bases and J lost 3, with 8 bases in between. The chain's CDR3 is CAISESAGYTGELFF. CDR3 coding DNA: TGTGCCATCAGTGAGTCGGCAGGATACACCGGGGAGCTGTTTTTT.

Only one count was recorded for this clone. V is TRBV5-4 and J is TRBJ2-6, with D unresolved. Germline V gene lookup returns CDR1 SGHNT and CDR2 YYREEE (reference sequence). V lost 1 base and J lost 2, with 7 bases in between. This CDR3 has 15 amino acids. DNA of the CDR3: TGTGCCAGCAGCTTGCCCTCTCCTGGGGCCAACGTCCTGACTTTC. Amino acids: CASSLPSPGANVLTF.

This clone was counted many times. The chain employs TRBV30 and TRBJ2-7; D perhaps matches TRBD1 (6 bases). Germline values: CDR1 GTSNPN, CDR2 SVGIG (reference sequence). With 4 bases removed from V and 2 bases from J, the gap between germline ends came to 9 bases. This CDR3 region has 12 residues. The CDR3: CAWTKGAYEQYF. The CDR3 DNA reads as TGTGCCTGGACCAAGGGGGCCTACGAGCAGTACTTC.

A few counts support this clone. This chain uses TRBV7-8 with TRBJ2-3; 7 nucleotides line up with TRBD2. CDR3 length: 15 amino acids. The germline V gene has CDR1 SGHVS and CDR2 FQNEAQ. Trimming cost V 2 bases and J 4 bases; bases outside gene matches: 6. Written as DNA, the CDR3 is TGTGCCAGCAGCTTACTAGCGGCGTTCGCAGATACGCAGTATTTT. Translation gives CASSLLAAFADTQYF.

In this sample, this clone turned up a few times. The chain is built from TRBV19 and TRBJ1-1, with D uncertain. Trimming cost V 3 bases and J 4 bases, with 15 bases left between them. The CDR3 extends over 15 amino acids. The germline V gene encodes CDR1 LNHDA and CDR2 SQIVND (reference sequence). The CDR3 DNA is TGTGCCAGTAGTATTAGTGCTGGGCAAACCACTGAAGCTTTCTTT. As protein: CASSISAGQTTEAFF. The variable domain in full, with the rest retrieved from reference TRBV19 and TRBJ1-1, is DGGITQSPKYLFRKEGQNVTLSCEQNLNHDAMYWYRQDPGQGLRLIYYSQIVNDFQKGDIAEGYSVSREKKESFPLTVTSAQKNPTAFYLCASSISAGQTTEAFFGQGTRLTVV.

The table lists this clone with a few counts. The chain employs TRBV6-5 and TRBJ1-6; the match to TRBD1 covers 7 bases. Germline V CDR1 and CDR2: MNHEY, SVGAGI. With 4 bases clipped from V and 6 bases from J, the junction kept 6 bases outside the gene matches. The length of the CDR3 is 15 residues. The CDR3 region has the DNA TGTGCCAGCAGTTTTAACAGGGGAAGTAATTCACCCCTCCACTTT. Translation: CASSFNRGSNSPLHF.